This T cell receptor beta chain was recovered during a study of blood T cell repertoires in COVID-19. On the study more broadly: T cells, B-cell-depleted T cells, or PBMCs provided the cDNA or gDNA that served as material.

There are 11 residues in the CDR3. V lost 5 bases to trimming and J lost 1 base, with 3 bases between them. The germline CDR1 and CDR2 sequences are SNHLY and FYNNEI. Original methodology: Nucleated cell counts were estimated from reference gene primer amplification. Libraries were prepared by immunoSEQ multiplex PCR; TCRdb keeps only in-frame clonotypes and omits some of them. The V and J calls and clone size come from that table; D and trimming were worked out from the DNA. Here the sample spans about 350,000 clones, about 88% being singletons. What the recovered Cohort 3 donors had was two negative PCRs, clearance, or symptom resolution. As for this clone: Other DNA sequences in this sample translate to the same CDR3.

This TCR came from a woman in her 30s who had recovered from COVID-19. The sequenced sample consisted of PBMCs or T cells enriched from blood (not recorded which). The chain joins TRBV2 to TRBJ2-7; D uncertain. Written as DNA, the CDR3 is TGTGCCAGCAGTCCTTCCTACGAGCAGTACTTC. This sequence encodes CASSPSYEQYF. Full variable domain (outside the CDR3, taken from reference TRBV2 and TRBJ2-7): EPEVTQTPSHQVTQMGQEVILRCVPISNHLYFYWYRQILGQKVEFLVSFYNNEISEKSEIFDDQFSVERPDGSNFTLKIRSTKLEDSAMYFCASSPSYEQYFGPGTRLTVT.